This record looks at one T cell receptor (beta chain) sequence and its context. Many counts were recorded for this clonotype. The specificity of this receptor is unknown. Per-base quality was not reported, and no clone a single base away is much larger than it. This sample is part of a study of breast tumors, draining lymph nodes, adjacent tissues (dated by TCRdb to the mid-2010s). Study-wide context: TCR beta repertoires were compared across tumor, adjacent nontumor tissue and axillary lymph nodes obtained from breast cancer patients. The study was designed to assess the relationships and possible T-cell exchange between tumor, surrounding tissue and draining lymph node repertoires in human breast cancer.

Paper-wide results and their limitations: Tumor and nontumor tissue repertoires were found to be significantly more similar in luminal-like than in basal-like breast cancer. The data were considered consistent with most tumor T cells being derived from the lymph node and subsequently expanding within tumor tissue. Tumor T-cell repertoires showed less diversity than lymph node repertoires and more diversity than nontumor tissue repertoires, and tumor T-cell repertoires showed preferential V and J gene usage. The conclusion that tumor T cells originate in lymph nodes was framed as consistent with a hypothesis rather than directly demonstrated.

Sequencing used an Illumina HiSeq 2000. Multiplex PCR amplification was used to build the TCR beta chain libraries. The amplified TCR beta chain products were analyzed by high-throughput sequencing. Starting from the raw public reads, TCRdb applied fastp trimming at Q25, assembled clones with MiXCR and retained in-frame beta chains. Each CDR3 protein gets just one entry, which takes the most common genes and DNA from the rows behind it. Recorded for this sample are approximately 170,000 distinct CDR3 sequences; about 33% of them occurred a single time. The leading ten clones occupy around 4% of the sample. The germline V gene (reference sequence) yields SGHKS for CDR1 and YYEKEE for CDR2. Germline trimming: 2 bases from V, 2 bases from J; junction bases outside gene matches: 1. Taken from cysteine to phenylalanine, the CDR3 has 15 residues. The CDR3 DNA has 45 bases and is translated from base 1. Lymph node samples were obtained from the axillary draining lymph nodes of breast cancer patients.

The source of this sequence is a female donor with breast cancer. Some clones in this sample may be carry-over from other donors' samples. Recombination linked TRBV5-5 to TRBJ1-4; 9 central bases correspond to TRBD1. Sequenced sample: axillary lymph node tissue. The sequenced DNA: TGTGCCAGCAGCTTAACAGGGGGCACTAATGAAAAACTGTTTTTT. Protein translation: CASSLTGGTNEKLFF. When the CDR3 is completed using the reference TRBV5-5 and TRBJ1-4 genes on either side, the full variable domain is DAGVTQSPTHLIKTRGQQVTLRCSPISGHKSVSWYQQVLGQGPQFIFQYYEKEERGRGNFPDRFSARQFPNYSSELNVNALLLGDSALYLCASSLTGGTNEKLFFGSGTQLSVL.